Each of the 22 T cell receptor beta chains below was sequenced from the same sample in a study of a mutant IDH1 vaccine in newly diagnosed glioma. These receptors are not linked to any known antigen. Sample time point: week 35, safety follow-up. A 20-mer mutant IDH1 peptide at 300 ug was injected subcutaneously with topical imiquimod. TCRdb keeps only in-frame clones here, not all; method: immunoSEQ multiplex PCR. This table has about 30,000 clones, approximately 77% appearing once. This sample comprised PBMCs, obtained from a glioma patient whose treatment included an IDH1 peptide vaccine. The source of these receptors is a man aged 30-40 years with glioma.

Here the CDR3 reads CSVEARTGQQYF. As DNA, the CDR3 is TGCAGCGTTGAAGCCCGGACAGGACAGCAGTACTTC. This sequence joins TRBV29-1 and TRBJ2-7; 7 positions agree with TRBD1. The CDR3 consists of 12 residues. V dropped 1 base and J dropped 8; count of bases not matched to a gene: 5. Per the germline V gene, CDR1 is SQVTM and CDR2 is ANQGSEA.

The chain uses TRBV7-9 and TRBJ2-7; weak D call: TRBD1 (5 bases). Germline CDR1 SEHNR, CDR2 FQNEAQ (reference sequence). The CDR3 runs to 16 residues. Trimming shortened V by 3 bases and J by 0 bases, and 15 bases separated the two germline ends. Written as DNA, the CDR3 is TGTGCCAGCAGCTTCCAGGAGACAGTAATCTCCTACGAGCAGTACTTC. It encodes CASSFQETVISYEQYF.

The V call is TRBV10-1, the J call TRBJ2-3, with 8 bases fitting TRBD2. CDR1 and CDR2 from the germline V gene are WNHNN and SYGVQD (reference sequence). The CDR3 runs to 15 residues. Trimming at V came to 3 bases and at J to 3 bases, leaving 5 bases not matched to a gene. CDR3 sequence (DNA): TGCGCCAGCAGTGATCCGGGAGGGCCTACAGATACGCAGTATTTT. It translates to CASSDPGGPTDTQYF.

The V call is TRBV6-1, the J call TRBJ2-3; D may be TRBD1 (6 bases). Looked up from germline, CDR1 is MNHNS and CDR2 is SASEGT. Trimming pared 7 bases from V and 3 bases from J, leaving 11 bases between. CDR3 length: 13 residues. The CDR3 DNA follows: TGTGCCAGCAACCCTGGACAGACAGATACGCAGTATTTT. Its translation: CASNPGQTDTQYF.

DNA of the CDR3: TGTGCCAGCAGTTTACTGGGAGAGAGCACAGATACGCAGTATTTT. Its translation is CASSLLGESTDTQYF. The chain links TRBV27 to TRBJ2-3; D possibly corresponds to TRBD2 (5 bases). Germline-derived CDR1 and CDR2 are MNHEY and SMNVEV (reference sequence). The length of the CDR3 is 15 residues. The V end was cut by 2 bases, the J end by 0 bases, with 9 bases between.

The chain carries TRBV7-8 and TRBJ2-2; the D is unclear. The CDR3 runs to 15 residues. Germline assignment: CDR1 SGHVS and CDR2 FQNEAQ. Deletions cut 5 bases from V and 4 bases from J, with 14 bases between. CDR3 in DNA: TGTGCCAGCAGCCTCCGGGCCCTACCCACCGGGGAGCTGTTTTTT. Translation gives CASSLRALPTGELFF.

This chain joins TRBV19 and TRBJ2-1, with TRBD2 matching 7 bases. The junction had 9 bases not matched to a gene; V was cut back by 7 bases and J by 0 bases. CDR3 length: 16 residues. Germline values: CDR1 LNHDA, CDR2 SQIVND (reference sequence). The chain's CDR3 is CASKEEGGPSYNEQFF. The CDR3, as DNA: TGTGCCAGTAAGGAGGAGGGAGGGCCCTCCTACAATGAGCAGTTCTTC.

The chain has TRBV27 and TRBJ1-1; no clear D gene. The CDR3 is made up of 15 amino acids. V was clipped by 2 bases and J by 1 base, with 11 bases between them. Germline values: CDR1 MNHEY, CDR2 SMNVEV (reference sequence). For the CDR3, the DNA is TGTGCCAGCAGTTTAGGGGAGGAAGAGAACACTGAAGCTTTCTTT. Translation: CASSLGEEENTEAFF.

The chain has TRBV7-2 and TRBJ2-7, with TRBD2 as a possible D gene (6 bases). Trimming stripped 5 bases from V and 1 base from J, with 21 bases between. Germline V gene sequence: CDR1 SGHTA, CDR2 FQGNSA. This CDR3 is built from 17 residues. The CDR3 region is CASSPAGMTSGSYEQYF. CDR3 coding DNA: TGTGCCAGCAGCCCGGCGGGCATGACAAGCGGGTCCTACGAGCAGTACTTC.

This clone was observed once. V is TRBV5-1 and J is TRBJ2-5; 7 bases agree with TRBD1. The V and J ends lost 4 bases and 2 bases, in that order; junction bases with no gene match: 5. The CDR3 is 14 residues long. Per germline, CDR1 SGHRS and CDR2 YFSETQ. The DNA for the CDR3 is TGCGCCAGCAGCACGGGACAGACACAAGAGACCCAGTACTTC. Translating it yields CASSTGQTQETQYF.

DNA of the CDR3: TGCGCCAGCAGCCAAGAGAGGGGCAGGGATGCAACTAATGAAAAACTGTTTTTT. Protein sequence: CASSQERGRDATNEKLFF. This chain uses TRBV4-1 with TRBJ1-4; weak D call: TRBD1 (5 bases). The V and J ends lost 0 bases and 0 bases respectively, with 14 bases between them. Germline V gives CDR1 MGHRA, CDR2 YSYEKL. The CDR3 contains 18 residues.

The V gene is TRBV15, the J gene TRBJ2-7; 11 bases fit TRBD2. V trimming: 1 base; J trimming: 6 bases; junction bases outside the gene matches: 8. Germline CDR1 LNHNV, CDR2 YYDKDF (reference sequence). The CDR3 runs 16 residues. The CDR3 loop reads CATSRGPGTSGAEQYF. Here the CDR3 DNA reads TGTGCCACCAGCAGAGGCCCAGGGACTAGCGGCGCCGAGCAGTACTTC. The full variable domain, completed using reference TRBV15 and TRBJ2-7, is DAMVIQNPRYQVTQFGKPVTLSCSQTLNHNVMYWYQQKSSQAPKLLFHYYDKDFNNEADTPDNFQSRRPNTSFCFLDIRSPGLGDTAMYLCATSRGPGTSGAEQYFGPGTRLTVT.

DNA of the CDR3: TGTGCCAGCAGTTTAGGGACACACTGGGGGAACACTGAAGCTTTCTTT. It codes for CASSLGTHWGNTEAFF. The V and J genes are TRBV27 and TRBJ1-1; D perhaps matches TRBD1 (6 bases). V was pared by 2 bases and J by 1 base, with 14 bases between. The CDR3 runs 16 residues. Germline CDR1 MNHEY, CDR2 SMNVEV (reference sequence).

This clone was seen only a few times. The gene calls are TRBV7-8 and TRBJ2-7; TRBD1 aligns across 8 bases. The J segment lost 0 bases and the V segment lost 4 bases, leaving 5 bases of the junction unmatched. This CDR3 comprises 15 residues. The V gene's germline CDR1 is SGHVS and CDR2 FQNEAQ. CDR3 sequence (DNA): TGTGCCAGCAGCTATAACAGGGGGGCCTCCTACGAGCAGTACTTC. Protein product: CASSYNRGASYEQYF.

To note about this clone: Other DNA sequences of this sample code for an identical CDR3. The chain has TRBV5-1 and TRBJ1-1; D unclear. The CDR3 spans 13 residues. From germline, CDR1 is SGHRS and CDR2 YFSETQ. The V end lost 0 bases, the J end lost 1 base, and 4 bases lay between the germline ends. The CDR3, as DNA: TGCGCCAGCAGCTTGGGCGGGAACACTGAAGCTTTCTTT. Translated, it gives CASSLGGNTEAFF.

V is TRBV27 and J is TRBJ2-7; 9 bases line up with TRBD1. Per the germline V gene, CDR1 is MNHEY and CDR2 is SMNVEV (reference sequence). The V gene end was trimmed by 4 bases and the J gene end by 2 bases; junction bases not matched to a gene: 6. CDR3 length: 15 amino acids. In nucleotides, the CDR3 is TGTGCCAGCAGTTCCGGGACAGGGCTCGCCTACGAGCAGTACTTC. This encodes CASSSGTGLAYEQYF.

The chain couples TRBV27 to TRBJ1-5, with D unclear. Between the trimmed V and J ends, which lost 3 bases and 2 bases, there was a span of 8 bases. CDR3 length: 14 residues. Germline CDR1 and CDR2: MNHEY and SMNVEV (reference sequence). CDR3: CASSFRGGNQPQHF. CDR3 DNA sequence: TGTGCCAGCAGTTTCCGGGGAGGCAATCAGCCCCAGCATTTT.

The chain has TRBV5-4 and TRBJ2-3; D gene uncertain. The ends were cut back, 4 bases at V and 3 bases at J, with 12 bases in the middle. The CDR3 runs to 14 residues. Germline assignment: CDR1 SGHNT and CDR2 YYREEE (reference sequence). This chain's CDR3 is CASSRKSETDTQYF. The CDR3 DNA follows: TGTGCCAGCAGCCGGAAAAGTGAGACAGATACGCAGTATTTT.

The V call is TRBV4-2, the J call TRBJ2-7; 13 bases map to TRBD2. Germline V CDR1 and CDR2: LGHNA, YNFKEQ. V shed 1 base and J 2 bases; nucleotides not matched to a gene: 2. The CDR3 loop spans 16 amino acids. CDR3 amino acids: CASSQVGLAGPYEQYF. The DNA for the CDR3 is TGTGCCAGCAGCCAAGTGGGACTAGCGGGACCCTACGAGCAGTACTTC.

The CDR3 is CASSIRAGNSYNEQFF. The DNA of the CDR3 is TGTGCCAGTAGTATAAGAGCGGGGAACTCCTACAATGAGCAGTTCTTC. J is TRBJ2-1 and V is TRBV19; 7 positions match TRBD2. J gave up 0 bases and V 2 bases, and 4 bases lay outside the gene matches. This CDR3 has 16 amino acids. The germline V gene has CDR1 LNHDA and CDR2 SQIVND (reference sequence).

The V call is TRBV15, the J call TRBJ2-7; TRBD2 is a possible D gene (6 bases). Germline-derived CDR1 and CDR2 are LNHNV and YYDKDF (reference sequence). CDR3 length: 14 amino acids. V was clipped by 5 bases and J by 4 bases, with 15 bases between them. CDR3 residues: CATSFSDGRYEQYF. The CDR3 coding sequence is TGTGCCACCAGCTTCTCGGACGGGAGATACGAGCAGTACTTC.

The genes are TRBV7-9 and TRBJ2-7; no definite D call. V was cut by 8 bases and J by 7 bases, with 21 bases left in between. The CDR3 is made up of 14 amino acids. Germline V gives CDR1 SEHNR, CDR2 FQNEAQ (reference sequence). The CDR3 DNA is TGTGCCAGCGGACCACTTACCGGCCCCGGAGAGCAGTACTTC. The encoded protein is CASGPLTGPGEQYF.